These 26 T cell receptor beta chains came from one sample sequenced in a study of blood T cell repertoires in COVID-19. TCRdb's table, derived via immunoSEQ multiplex PCR, lists solely in-frame clones and lacks some. Here the sample spans a few hundred thousand clones, around 91% being singletons. Sequencing was carried out using PBMCs or T cells enriched from blood (not recorded which). Source of these receptors: a woman aged 40-49 years who had recovered from COVID-19.

In its sample, this clone was seen once. The chain employs TRBV7-2 and TRBJ2-3, with 9 bases matching TRBD2. J gave up 1 base and V 1 base, and 9 bases lay outside the gene matches. CDR3 length: 18 residues. CDR1 and CDR2 from the germline V gene are SGHTA and FQGNSA. CDR3: CASSLGSGGTGGTDTQYF. The CDR3, as DNA: TGTGCCAGCAGCTTAGGTAGCGGGGGCACAGGGGGCACAGATACGCAGTATTTT.

V is TRBV7-9 and J is TRBJ2-2; D remains unclear. CDR1 SEHNR and CDR2 FQNEAQ come from the germline V gene (reference sequence). The CDR3 covers 14 residues. Trimming left V 2 bases short and J 3 bases short, with 7 bases between. The CDR3 reads CASSLRVDTGELFF. CDR3 DNA sequence: TGTGCCAGCAGCTTACGGGTGGACACCGGGGAGCTGTTTTTT.

V gene TRBV10-2 combines with J gene TRBJ1-2, with 9 bases identical to TRBD1. Germline-derived CDR1 and CDR2 are WSHSY and SAAADI. V was pared by 2 bases and J by 4 bases, with 11 bases of the junction left unmatched. The CDR3 totals 17 residues. The CDR3 DNA follows: TGCGCCAGCAGTGAGGCCACAGGGGGCCGGTTAGGCTATGGCTACACCTTC. The encoded protein is CASSEATGGRLGYGYTF.

The chain carries TRBV7-6 and TRBJ1-1; TRBD1 might be the D (5 bases). In germline, CDR1 is SGHVS, CDR2 FNYEAQ. The CDR3 is 13 amino acids. Deletions cut 5 bases from V and 1 base from J, with 8 bases between. CDR3 in amino acids: CASSPGWNTEAFF. The CDR3 DNA reads as TGTGCCAGCAGCCCAGGGTGGAACACTGAAGCTTTCTTT.

V usage is TRBV4-3 and J usage is TRBJ2-2, with 9 bases matching TRBD2. The junction had 11 bases not matched to a gene; V was cut back by 4 bases and J by 5 bases. Germline loops: CDR1 LGHNA, CDR2 YSLEER. The CDR3 runs 17 residues. The chain's CDR3 is CASSRSTGTSRTGELFF. As DNA, the CDR3 is TGCGCCAGCAGCCGCTCGACCGGGACTAGCAGGACCGGGGAGCTGTTTTTT.

The V and J genes are TRBV15 and TRBJ1-1; TRBD1 matches 8 bases. This CDR3 contains 13 residues. With V trimmed by 5 bases and J by 1 base, 0 bases remained unmatched. Germline V CDR1 and CDR2: LNHNV, YYDKDF (reference sequence). CDR3 residues: CATSGTGNTEAFF. The DNA of the CDR3 is TGTGCCACCAGCGGGACAGGGAACACTGAAGCTTTCTTT.

The rearrangement uses TRBV24-1 and TRBJ2-5; possibly TRBD2 for D (5 bases). Trimming took off 2 bases at V and 2 bases at J, with 14 bases between the two ends. This CDR3 spans 16 amino acids. Germline assignment: CDR1 KGHDR and CDR2 SFDVKD. CDR3 sequence reads: CATSDSGKTGQETQYF. CDR3 sequence (DNA): TGTGCCACCAGTGATTCCGGGAAGACGGGGCAAGAGACCCAGTACTTC.

This clone was observed once. This chain uses TRBV6-2 or TRBV6-3 with TRBJ2-5; 8 nucleotides align to TRBD2. The CDR3 covers 17 residues. The V gene's germline CDR1 is MNHEY and CDR2 SVGEGT. Losses at the gene ends were 3 bases for V and 6 bases for J; bases not matched to a gene: 15. The CDR3 bases are TGTGCCAGCAGTTATCGGGGTGGCGCGGGGGGCGTGAAGACCCAGTACTTC. It translates to CASSYRGGAGGVKTQYF.

The chain has TRBV19 and TRBJ2-2; 14 bases are a match to TRBD2. In germline, CDR1 is LNHDA, CDR2 SQIVND (reference sequence). This CDR3 region has 15 residues. V lost 7 bases, J lost 5 bases, and 3 bases stayed unmatched. This CDR3 reads CASTRLAGGTGELFF. Written as DNA, the CDR3 is TGTGCCAGTACCCGACTAGCGGGAGGGACCGGGGAGCTGTTTTTT.

This clone was counted a few times. This chain connects TRBV27 to TRBJ1-2, with D possibly matching TRBD1 (5 bases). V was clipped by 3 bases and J by 5 bases, with 10 bases between them. This CDR3 has 13 residues. Germline V CDR1 and CDR2: MNHEY, SMNVEV (reference sequence). CDR3: CASSLGGTYGYTF. For the CDR3, the DNA is TGTGCCAGCAGTTTGGGAGGGACGTATGGCTACACCTTC.

The gene calls are TRBV5-6 and TRBJ2-1; 8 bases agree with TRBD2. J gave up 4 bases and V 6 bases, and 12 bases lay outside the gene matches. Germline V lookup: CDR1 SGHDT, CDR2 YYEEEE. The CDR3 loop spans 16 amino acids. CDR3 nucleotide sequence: TGTGCCAGCATCATGGAGGGGCGGGGGGCTTACAATGAGCAGTTCTTC. Protein: CASIMEGRGAYNEQFF.

The chain employs TRBV4-3 and TRBJ1-2; TRBD1 matches 7 bases. V gave up 0 bases and J gave up 4 bases; unmatched junction bases: 8. CDR1 and CDR2 from the germline V gene are LGHNA and YSLEER. The CDR3 runs to 16 residues. The CDR3 DNA sequence: TGCGCCAGCAGCCAAGATTTAACAGGGGTTGCCTATGGCTACACCTTC. Residues: CASSQDLTGVAYGYTF.

J is TRBJ2-5 and V is TRBV5-1; 13 bases line up with TRBD2. Unmatched junction bases numbered 1, after V lost 1 base and J lost 4 bases. Germline CDR1 SGHRS, CDR2 YFSETQ. The CDR3 covers 15 residues. The CDR3 sequence is CASSLRLAGGETQYF. DNA for the CDR3: TGCGCCAGCAGCTTGAGACTAGCGGGAGGAGAGACCCAGTACTTC.

On this clone: This same CDR3 is encoded by further DNA sequences in the sample. The chain joins TRBV7-2 to TRBJ1-1; 9 positions match TRBD1. Looked up from germline, CDR1 is SGHTA and CDR2 is FQGNSA. J was trimmed by 2 bases and V by 6 bases; bases with no gene match: 4. CDR3 size: 14 residues. The CDR3 reads CASSFTGGNTEAFF. The CDR3 DNA follows: TGTGCCAGCAGTTTTACAGGGGGCAACACTGAAGCTTTCTTT.

The chain employs TRBV19 and TRBJ2-7, with D possibly matching TRBD1 (5 bases). V was clipped by 2 bases and J by 9 bases, with 17 bases between them. The CDR3 consists of 14 residues. Germline CDR1 LNHDA, CDR2 SQIVND (reference sequence). The CDR3 here is CASSILGASGVQYF. The CDR3, as DNA: TGTGCCAGTAGTATACTTGGGGCCTCTGGAGTGCAGTACTTC.

This chain joins TRBV30 and TRBJ1-6, with TRBD1 identical over 8 bases. CDR1 is GTSNPN, CDR2 SVGIG, per germline (reference sequence). The CDR3 runs to 14 residues. V gave up 2 bases and J gave up 8 bases; unmatched junction bases: 5. CDR3 in amino acids: CAWSRDRFDSPLHF. The CDR3 coding sequence is TGTGCCTGGAGTCGGGACAGGTTCGATTCACCCCTCCACTTT.

The rearrangement uses TRBV5-1 and TRBJ1-1; D perhaps matches TRBD1 (6 bases). The CDR3 contains 15 residues. Trimming stripped 3 bases from V and 1 base from J, with 13 bases between. Looked up from germline, CDR1 is SGHRS and CDR2 is YFSETQ. The CDR3, as DNA: TGCGCCAGCAGCTACGAGGACAGAGAGAACACTGAAGCTTTCTTT. It specifies CASSYEDRENTEAFF.

V usage is TRBV3-1 (or the pseudogene TRBV3-2) and J usage is TRBJ2-5, with D possibly matching TRBD2 (6 bases). CDR1 is LGHDT, CDR2 YNNKEL, per germline (reference sequence). Trimming removed 4 bases from V and 4 bases from J, with 16 bases in between. The length of the CDR3 is 15 residues. CDR3 sequence reads: CASSLRLVNIETQYF. The CDR3 coding sequence is TGTGCCAGCAGCCTTCGACTAGTAAACATAGAGACCCAGTACTTC.

The rearrangement joins TRBV27 to TRBJ2-7; 11 bases line up with TRBD2. The CDR3 has 18 residues. Trimming cost V 5 bases and J 0 bases; bases outside gene matches: 12. CDR1 and CDR2 from the germline V gene are MNHEY and SMNVEV (reference sequence). The CDR3 DNA is TGTGCCAGCAGTCCGCTCCCGCGACTAGCGGGGACCTCCTACGAGCAGTACTTC. Translated, it gives CASSPLPRLAGTSYEQYF.

The genes are TRBV4-3 and TRBJ2-1; no clear D. CDR1 LGHNA and CDR2 YSLEER come from the germline V gene. V gave up 4 bases and J gave up 6 bases, with 7 bases separating them. The CDR3 extends over 12 amino acids. The CDR3 nucleotides read TGCGCCAGCAGCCGCAGTACCAATGAGCAGTTCTTC. Translating gives CASSRSTNEQFF.

The chain employs TRBV29-1 and TRBJ2-3; 7 bases match TRBD2. The V segment lost 1 base and the J segment 0 bases; nucleotides outside the gene matches: 4. Per germline, CDR1 SQVTM and CDR2 ANQGSEA. There are 15 residues in the CDR3. The CDR3 bases are TGCAGCGTTGAAGGGCGTAGCGGGAGCACAGATACGCAGTATTTT. This gives the protein CSVEGRSGSTDTQYF.

The chain uses TRBV2 and TRBJ2-5, with 10 bases identical to TRBD1. Per the germline V gene, CDR1 is SNHLY and CDR2 is FYNNEI. J was trimmed by 8 bases and V by 6 bases; bases with no gene match: 6. The CDR3 totals 13 residues. CDR3 region: CASRGTGAVTQYF. DNA for the CDR3: TGTGCCAGCAGGGGGACAGGGGCAGTAACCCAGTACTTC.

This rearrangement joins TRBV11-3 to TRBJ2-1; a possible D gene is TRBD2 (6 bases). Per germline, CDR1 SGHNT and CDR2 YENEEA. V was trimmed by 5 bases and J by 0 bases, leaving 14 bases between them. The CDR3 has 16 amino acids. CDR3 in amino acids: CASSTRAGSSYNEQFF. CDR3 DNA sequence: TGTGCCAGCAGCACCAGAGCGGGCAGCTCCTACAATGAGCAGTTCTTC.

This CDR3 reads CASRPRDRSMNTEAFF. DNA of the CDR3: TGTGCCAGTAGGCCACGGGACAGAAGCATGAACACTGAAGCTTTCTTT. The chain joins TRBV19 to TRBJ1-1; 7 bases are a match to TRBD1. The germline gives CDR1 LNHDA, CDR2 SQIVND (reference sequence). The CDR3 has 16 amino acids. After removal of 6 bases from V and 0 bases from J, the junction contained 10 bases not matched to a gene.

This rearrangement joins TRBV2 to TRBJ1-1, with D perhaps matching TRBD1 (6 bases). Per germline, CDR1 SNHLY and CDR2 FYNNEI. Between the trimmed V and J ends, which lost 6 bases and 6 bases, there was a span of 14 bases. This CDR3 is built from 13 residues. The CDR3 nucleotides read TGTGCCAGCAGCCCCGACAGGTTCCCTGAAGCTTTCTTT. As protein: CASSPDRFPEAFF.

This clone came up once. The rearrangement uses TRBV6-5 and TRBJ1-2, with a tentative D call TRBD1 (6 bases). V was trimmed by 6 bases and J by 3 bases, leaving 14 bases between them. Germline V lookup: CDR1 MNHEY, CDR2 SVGAGI. This CDR3 has 14 residues. Here the CDR3 reads CASRRDIEHYGYTF. DNA for the CDR3: TGTGCCAGCAGACGGGACATTGAACACTATGGCTACACCTTC.